The following is a T cell receptor (beta chain) sequence with its context. Its antigen is currently unknown. Distinct nucleotide sequences in the sample also encode this CDR3. The sample belongs to a study of Ad26.COV2.S vaccination and SARS-CoV-2 variants. Whole-study results and caveats: For non-spike TCRs, breadth in vaccine recipients resembled that in placebo recipients. Reports say spike-specific CD8+ and CD4+ T cell responses covered substantial breadth after vaccination.

Repertoires were generated with immunoSEQ multiplex PCR, while TCRdb's copy carries only in-frame clones and drops some. In the table there are approximately 400,000 clones, about 91% of which are singletons. The V end was cut by 4 bases, the J end by 3 bases, with 7 bases between. Germline values: CDR1 SGHTA, CDR2 FQGNSA. CDR3 length: 13 residues. The TCR comes from a human donor who had recovered from COVID-19. The rearrangement links TRBV7-2 to TRBJ1-3; D might be TRBD1 (5 bases). This sample comprised peripheral blood, obtained after recovery from COVID-19. The CDR3, as DNA: TGTGCCAGCAGCTCAGGGAGTGGAAACACCATATATTTT. This gives the protein CASSSGSGNTIYF.